These 29 T cell receptor beta chains originate from one sample sequenced in a study of blood T cells in healthy people across ages. Through a sample-barcoded 5' primer and a J-beta primer mix, a second PCR was run for roughly 7 to 11 cycles. Using its own MiXCR run on the 5' RACE reads, TCRdb lists one record per CDR3 protein. The table lists around 780,000 distinct CDR3 sequences, more than 50% of them singletons, with roughly 24% in the top ten. Sequenced material: blood. The receptor source for this set is a man in his forties in good health.

The sample holds a few counts of this clonotype. V gene TRBV4-3 combines with J gene TRBJ1-4; 7 nucleotides match TRBD1. This CDR3 is 16 amino acids long. Germline values: CDR1 LGHNA, CDR2 YSLEER. V dropped 0 bases and J dropped 4; count of bases not matched to a gene: 5. The CDR3 protein is CASSQDPGQSNEKLFF. CDR3 nucleotide sequence: TGCGCCAGCAGCCAAGATCCGGGACAGAGTAATGAAAAACTGTTTTTT.

V is TRBV18 and J is TRBJ1-2, with D uncertain. With 0 bases removed from V and 4 bases from J, the gap between germline ends came to 6 bases. Germline-derived CDR1 and CDR2 are KGHSH and LQKENI. This CDR3 region has 13 residues. DNA for the CDR3: TGTGCCAGCTCACCACCGCAGATCTATGGCTACACCTTC. Protein product: CASSPPQIYGYTF.

CDR3 amino acids: CSGLRTGRNTEAFF. The CDR3 coding sequence is TGCAGTGGACTGAGGACAGGACGGAACACTGAAGCTTTCTTT. The chain has TRBV20-1 and TRBJ1-1, with TRBD1 matching 7 bases. Germline CDR1 DFQATT, CDR2 SNEGSKA (reference sequence). The CDR3 consists of 14 residues. The V and J ends lost 7 bases and 1 base, in that order; junction bases with no gene match: 9.

This chain uses TRBV3-1 with TRBJ2-3; no definite D call. This CDR3 is built from 15 residues. Germline V gene sequence: CDR1 LGHDT, CDR2 YNNKEL (reference sequence). With 6 bases removed from V and 1 base from J, the gap between germline ends came to 14 bases. The CDR3 DNA follows: TGTGCCAGCAGTCGTGACACTCAAGGCACAGATACGCAGTATTTT. Its translation is CASSRDTQGTDTQYF.

The CDR3 protein is CASSPFGATDTQYF. The CDR3 region has the DNA TGTGCCAGCAGCCCCTTCGGAGCCACAGATACGCAGTATTTT. The chain has TRBV7-2 and TRBJ2-3; D is undetermined. Germline V gene sequence: CDR1 SGHTA, CDR2 FQGNSA. The CDR3 runs 14 residues. Trimming took 5 bases from V and 2 from J, leaving 11 bases between them.

The rearrangement links TRBV20-1 to TRBJ2-4; weak D call: TRBD1 (6 bases). The DNA end is more similar to TRBJ2-7, so the J call may be wrong. This CDR3 is built from 13 residues. CDR1 DFQATT and CDR2 SNEGSKA come from the germline V gene (reference sequence). CDR3 sequence reads: CSARVRGTNEQYF. The CDR3, as DNA: TGCAGTGCTAGGGTTAGGGGGACGAACGAGCAGTACTTC.

This chain uses TRBV4-1 with TRBJ2-4, with 8 bases identical to TRBD1. This CDR3 is built from 22 residues. CDR1 is MGHRA, CDR2 YSYEKL, per germline. V trimming: 4 bases; J trimming: 2 bases; junction bases outside the gene matches: 25. In nucleotides, the CDR3 is TGCGCCAGCAGCCTACTACCCCAGGGGGGCAGGGGGCAGGATCGCTCCAAAAACATTCAGTACTTC. This sequence encodes CASSLLPQGGRGQDRSKNIQYF.

A few counts support this clonotype. The rearrangement uses TRBV27 and TRBJ2-5; 7 bases agree with TRBD2. V gave up 2 bases and J gave up 9 bases; unmatched junction bases: 12. Germline V lookup: CDR1 MNHEY, CDR2 SMNVEV (reference sequence). This CDR3 has 15 amino acids. CDR3 amino acids: CASSLPGLPLGAQYF. CDR3 sequence (DNA): TGTGCCAGCAGTTTACCGGGACTACCATTAGGGGCCCAGTACTTC.

There are a few counts of this clonotype. V gene TRBV6-2 or TRBV6-3 combines with J gene TRBJ2-7; D perhaps matches TRBD1 (5 bases). Germline V gene lookup returns CDR1 MNHEY and CDR2 SVGEGT. The CDR3 loop spans 13 amino acids. V dropped 8 bases and J dropped 3 bases, with 14 bases sitting between them. The CDR3 region is CASSGGQHYEQYF. The CDR3 DNA follows: TGTGCCAGCTCAGGCGGACAACACTACGAGCAGTACTTC.

With respect to this clonotype: An end of the junction does not agree with germline; a read error may underlie this. The chain couples TRBV25-1 to TRBJ2-4; D is uncertain. The CDR3 contains 14 residues. The germline V gene encodes CDR1 MGHDK and CDR2 SYGVNS. The CDR3 is CAGSGSGRYNEQYF. In DNA form, the CDR3 reads TGTGCCGGCAGTGGATCCGGACGATACAATGAGCAGTACTTC.

This chain connects TRBV3-1 to TRBJ2-5; 7 bases are a match to TRBD2. CDR1 and CDR2 (germline): LGHDT, YNNKEL (reference sequence). CDR3 size: 16 residues. Trimming cost V 0 bases and J 1 base; bases outside gene matches: 5. The CDR3 DNA is TGTGCCAGCAGCCAAGATGGGGTAGCGGGCCAAGAGACCCAGTACTTC. Protein: CASSQDGVAGQETQYF.

The rearrangement joins TRBV11-3 to TRBJ2-1; 10 positions match TRBD2. Germline CDR1 and CDR2: SGHNT and YENEEA. The CDR3 is 15 amino acids. Losses at the gene ends were 3 bases for V and 5 bases for J; bases not matched to a gene: 4. This CDR3 reads CASSFASGSNNEQFF. CDR3 sequence (DNA): TGTGCCAGCAGCTTCGCTAGCGGGAGCAACAATGAGCAGTTCTTC.

The rearrangement joins TRBV20-1 to TRBJ2-7; D call uncertain. Deletions cut 0 bases from V and 2 bases from J, with 8 bases between. Germline CDR1 is DFQATT and CDR2 is SNEGSKA (reference sequence). CDR3 length: 13 amino acids. The CDR3 loop reads CSARDLATYEQYF. The CDR3 nucleotides are TGCAGTGCTAGAGATCTTGCGACCTACGAGCAGTACTTC.

This clonotype was observed a handful of times. This chain links TRBV29-1 with TRBJ2-2; 9 nucleotides match TRBD1. This CDR3 spans 14 amino acids. Germline V lookup: CDR1 SQVTM, CDR2 ANQGSEA. V trimming: 7 bases; J trimming: 5 bases; junction bases outside the gene matches: 8. CDR3 loop: CSAKRTGETGELFF. The DNA for the CDR3 is TGCAGCGCAAAGAGGACAGGGGAAACCGGGGAGCTGTTTTTT.

This clonotype was recorded a few times. The V call is TRBV6-2 or TRBV6-3, the J call TRBJ1-5, with a tentative D call TRBD1 (5 bases). The CDR3 has 14 residues. CDR1 and CDR2 from the germline V gene are MNHEY and SVGEGT. V gave up 3 bases and J gave up 7 bases, with 13 bases separating them. The CDR3 DNA reads as TGTGCCAGCAGTTATAGTAGGGGAACGCAGCCCCAGCATTTT. This translates into CASSYSRGTQPQHF.

CDR3 nucleotide sequence: TGTGCCACCAGTGAGCGGACTAGAGGTGGGTCAGATACGCAGTATTTT. This gives the protein CATSERTRGGSDTQYF. The chain carries TRBV24-1 and TRBJ2-3, with 7 bases matching TRBD2. The CDR3 is 16 amino acids. In germline, CDR1 is KGHDR, CDR2 SFDVKD. V lost 4 bases, J lost 4 bases, and 10 bases stayed unmatched.

This clonotype has only a few counts. The rearrangement links TRBV7-2 to TRBJ1-5; 7 nucleotides line up with TRBD1. V gave up 5 bases and J gave up 7 bases; unmatched junction bases: 11. Germline CDR1 is SGHTA and CDR2 is FQGNSA. The CDR3 totals 15 residues. DNA for the CDR3: TGTGCCAGCAGCCCAATAAGCACAGGGGACCAGCCCCAGCATTTT. It specifies CASSPISTGDQPQHF.

The chain carries TRBV7-9 and TRBJ2-2; 8 bases align to TRBD2. The CDR3 has 19 residues. V gave up 3 bases and J gave up 6 bases; unmatched junction bases: 18. The germline gives CDR1 SEHNR, CDR2 FQNEAQ (reference sequence). CDR3 coding DNA: TGTGCCAGCAGCTTTCCGCTGGGCCGGACTAGCAGGGTCGCCGGGGAGCTGTTTTTT. Its translation: CASSFPLGRTSRVAGELFF.

The chain uses TRBV20-1 and TRBJ2-6, with D tentatively TRBD1 (5 bases). V was trimmed by 6 bases and J by 1 base, leaving 10 bases between them. Germline-derived CDR1 and CDR2 are DFQATT and SNEGSKA (reference sequence). The CDR3 runs 14 residues. The CDR3 loop is CSASRVSGANVLTF. The CDR3 DNA reads TGCAGTGCCAGCAGGGTATCTGGGGCCAACGTCCTGACTTTC.

V usage is TRBV7-9 and J usage is TRBJ2-1, with 10 nucleotides matching TRBD2. With V trimmed by 5 bases and J by 5 bases, 21 bases remained unmatched. This CDR3 region has 20 residues. The germline V gene encodes CDR1 SEHNR and CDR2 FQNEAQ (reference sequence). This chain's CDR3 is CASSAYIPRASGGSNNEQFF. In DNA form, the CDR3 reads TGTGCCAGCAGCGCTTACATTCCTCGGGCTAGCGGGGGATCCAACAATGAGCAGTTCTTC.

This clonotype was seen a handful of times. The genes are TRBV9 and TRBJ2-7; tentatively, D is TRBD2 (7 bases). This CDR3 has 14 amino acids. Per the germline V gene, CDR1 is SGDLS and CDR2 is YYNGEE. Trimming stripped 0 bases from V and 2 bases from J, with 9 bases between. CDR3 in DNA: TGTGCCAGCAGCGTAGGGGAGGGGGCCTACGAGCAGTACTTC. Translating gives CASSVGEGAYEQYF.

This clonotype was seen ten or more times. The rearrangement uses TRBV7-2 and TRBJ2-3, with 9 positions matching TRBD2. This CDR3 is built from 15 residues. With 6 bases clipped from V and 0 bases from J, the junction kept 4 bases outside the gene matches. The germline gives CDR1 SGHTA, CDR2 FQGNSA. DNA of the CDR3: TGTGCCAGCAGTCCCACTAGCGGGAGCACAGATACGCAGTATTTT. Its translation: CASSPTSGSTDTQYF. Combining the CDR3 with reference TRBV7-2 and TRBJ2-3 gives the whole variable domain GAGVSQSPSNKVTEKGKDVELRCDPISGHTALYWYRQSLGQGLEFLIYFQGNSAPDKSGLPSDRFSAERTGGSVSTLTIQRTQQEDSAVYLCASSPTSGSTDTQYFGPGTRLTVL.

This clonotype showed up just a few times. V and J are TRBV29-1 and TRBJ2-7; D uncertain. Trimming shortened V by 7 bases and J by 3 bases, and 7 bases separated the two germline ends. In germline, CDR1 is SQVTM, CDR2 ANQGSEA. The CDR3 covers 10 residues. The CDR3 sequence is CSETNYEQYF. CDR3 in DNA: TGCAGCGAAACGAACTACGAGCAGTACTTC.

This clonotype was picked up many times. The chain recombines TRBV12-3 or TRBV12-4 with TRBJ2-5; TRBD1 aligns across 7 bases. V gave up 3 bases and J gave up 3 bases; unmatched junction bases: 7. The CDR3 is 15 amino acids. CDR3 region: CASSFSTGTEETQYF. The CDR3, as DNA: TGTGCCAGCAGTTTCTCCACCGGGACAGAAGAGACCCAGTACTTC.

The gene calls are TRBV30 and TRBJ1-1; D gene uncertain. Germline assignment: CDR1 GTSNPN and CDR2 SVGIG (reference sequence). CDR3 length: 11 amino acids. V lost 4 bases to trimming and J lost 5 bases, with 8 bases between them. The DNA for the CDR3 is TGTGCCTGGATGCCGCGTACTGAAGCTTTCTTT. Protein: CAWMPRTEAFF.

This clonotype was recorded at least ten times. V usage is TRBV7-2 and J usage is TRBJ2-1, with TRBD2 matching over 8 bases. Germline V gene sequence: CDR1 SGHTA, CDR2 FQGNSA. Trimming took 2 bases from V and 2 from J; bases not matched to a gene: 8. CDR3 length equals 17 residues. CDR3 sequence: CASSLKTGGDTYNEQFF. CDR3 coding DNA: TGTGCCAGCAGCTTAAAGACGGGAGGGGATACCTACAATGAGCAGTTCTTC. Drawing the rest from reference TRBV7-2 and TRBJ2-1, the complete variable domain is GAGVSQSPSNKVTEKGKDVELRCDPISGHTALYWYRQSLGQGLEFLIYFQGNSAPDKSGLPSDRFSAERTGGSVSTLTIQRTQQEDSAVYLCASSLKTGGDTYNEQFFGPGTRLTVL.

This chain links TRBV10-3 with TRBJ2-7; the match to TRBD1 covers 7 bases. The CDR3 has 13 residues. The trim removed 10 bases at V and 0 bases at J, leaving 6 bases unmatched. The germline V gene encodes CDR1 ENHRY and CDR2 SYGVKD. CDR3 amino acids: CASEQGSSYEQYF. CDR3 coding DNA: TGTGCCAGCGAACAGGGGTCCTCCTACGAGCAGTACTTC.

In this sample, this clonotype turned up many times. The gene calls are TRBV12-3 or TRBV12-4 and TRBJ1-4; D is uncertain. Trimming stripped 6 bases from V and 5 bases from J, with 13 bases between. CDR3 length equals 14 residues. In DNA, the CDR3 is TGTGCCAGCAGACATAGACGGTTAAATGAAAAACTGTTTTTT. This translates into CASRHRRLNEKLFF.

This clonotype was observed a single time. This rearrangement joins TRBV9 to TRBJ1-6; D might be TRBD1 (5 bases). The CDR3 consists of 14 residues. With 3 bases removed from V and 6 bases from J, the gap between germline ends came to 10 bases. The germline V gene encodes CDR1 SGDLS and CDR2 YYNGEE. CDR3: CASSEQATNSPLHF. The CDR3 DNA follows: TGTGCCAGCAGCGAACAGGCGACTAATTCACCCCTCCACTTT.